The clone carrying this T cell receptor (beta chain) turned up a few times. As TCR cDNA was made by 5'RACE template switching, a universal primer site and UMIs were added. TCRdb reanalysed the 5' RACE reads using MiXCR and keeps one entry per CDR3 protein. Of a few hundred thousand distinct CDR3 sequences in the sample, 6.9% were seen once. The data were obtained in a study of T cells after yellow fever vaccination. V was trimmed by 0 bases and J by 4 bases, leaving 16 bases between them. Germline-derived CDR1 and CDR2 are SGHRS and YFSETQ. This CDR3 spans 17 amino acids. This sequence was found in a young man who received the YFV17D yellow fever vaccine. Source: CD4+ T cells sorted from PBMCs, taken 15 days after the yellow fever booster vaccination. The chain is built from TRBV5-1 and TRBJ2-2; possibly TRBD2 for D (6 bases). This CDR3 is CASSLAGEALGTGELFF. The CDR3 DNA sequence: TGCGCCAGCAGCTTGGCCGGGGAGGCGCTGGGCACCGGGGAGCTGTTTTTT.